This T cell receptor (beta chain) came from a study of T cell responses to AZD1222 COVID-19 vaccine. Sequenced by immunoSEQ multiplex PCR; TCRdb stores in-frame clones only, minus some. Among roughly 99,000 clones listed, 89% were seen once. For this clone: Its specificity is not known.

This CDR3 has 14 amino acids. V was shortened by 0 bases and J by 8 bases, with 11 bases between the two germline ends. Germline V CDR1 and CDR2: LNHNV, YYDKDF (reference sequence). The study, taken as a whole, reports: Unmutated regions of variants are reportedly targeted by nearly half of spike-specific TCRs. Vaccination with two AZD1222 doses was followed by a rise in Spike-specific TCR breadth and depth.

This TCR was recovered from an adult in good health. The specimen comprised peripheral blood, sampled on day 0 of AZD1222 vaccination. The chain has TRBV15 and TRBJ1-3, with D perhaps matching TRBD1 (6 bases). The CDR3 bases are TGTGCCACCAGCAGAGATCGGGGGGCTTACACCATATATTTT. As protein: CATSRDRGAYTIYF.